Listed here are 29 T cell receptor beta chains from one sample, sequenced in a study of cytomegalovirus exposure and HLA in healthy donors (dated by TCRdb to the late 2010s). Libraries were built with the immunoSEQ multiplex PCR assay. For the multiplex PCR, a mixture combining 60 forward primers for TCR Vbeta segments and 13 reverse primers for TCR Jbeta segments was used. Held by TCRdb, this immuneACCESS table contains in-frame sequences only and omits some clones. Under half of the omission traces to an unresolved V gene where checked; the cause of the rest is unknown. In this sample the table shows 120,000 or so clones, over 70% of which occur a single time. Of the sample, roughly 4.1% is held by the ten largest clones. Sequencing used PBMCs. The origin of the receptors is a man between 18 and 35 years old in good health and CMV-seropositive.

The chain is built from TRBV4-1 and TRBJ2-7, with TRBD1 as a possible D gene (7 bases). The length of the CDR3 is 15 residues. Per the germline V gene, CDR1 is MGHRA and CDR2 is YSYEKL. Trimming left V 4 bases short and J 4 bases short, with 17 bases between. The CDR3 region has the DNA TGCGCCAGCAGCCCAAGGGGGGACAGCGTTTACGAGCAGTACTTC. It is translated as CASSPRGDSVYEQYF.

This chain uses TRBV2 with TRBJ1-2; D is ambiguous. The V gene lost 7 bases and the J gene lost 3 bases, with 15 bases spanning the gap. Germline CDR1 SNHLY, CDR2 FYNNEI. CDR3 length equals 14 residues. CDR3 in amino acids: CASTKSRADYGYTF. DNA of the CDR3: TGTGCCAGCACCAAGTCGAGGGCTGACTATGGCTACACCTTC.

The chain uses TRBV9 and TRBJ2-7, with D possibly TRBD2 on 6 matching bases. Trimming pared 0 bases from V and 4 bases from J, leaving 14 bases between. Looked up from germline, CDR1 is SGDLS and CDR2 is YYNGEE. The CDR3 length is 15 residues. DNA for the CDR3: TGTGCCAGCAGCGTAGGTCGTCCAGGGAGGTACGAGCAGTACTTC. Protein: CASSVGRPGRYEQYF.

The J gene is TRBJ1-4, the V gene TRBV30; 10 positions agree with TRBD1. Germline loops: CDR1 GTSNPN, CDR2 SVGIG (reference sequence). V lost 0 bases and J lost 6; bases outside the gene matches: 10. This CDR3 contains 17 residues. The DNA of the CDR3 is TGTGCCTGGAGTGTCAACCTCGTCGGGACAGGGGATGAAAAACTGTTTTTT. It translates to CAWSVNLVGTGDEKLFF.

The genes are TRBV28 and TRBJ1-5, with D perhaps TRBD1 (6 bases). This CDR3 has 13 amino acids. With 8 bases removed from V and 0 bases from J, the gap between germline ends came to 8 bases. Looked up from germline, CDR1 is MDHEN and CDR2 is SYDVKM. The CDR3 spells CASRQDSNQPQHF. CDR3 bases: TGTGCCAGCCGACAGGATAGCAATCAGCCCCAGCATTTT.

This chain uses TRBV7-9 with TRBJ2-2, with no clear D. Germline V lookup: CDR1 SEHNR, CDR2 FQNEAQ (reference sequence). Trimming took off 5 bases at V and 0 bases at J, with 7 bases between the two ends. The CDR3 has 14 residues. Written as DNA, the CDR3 is TGTGCCAGCAGCAAAACAGCGAACACCGGGGAGCTGTTTTTT. It translates to CASSKTANTGELFF.

This clone was found once. This chain connects TRBV27 to TRBJ1-5; D is unclear. Germline CDR1 reads MNHEY; CDR2 reads SMNVEV (reference sequence). The V end was cut by 5 bases, the J end by 4 bases, with 15 bases between. This CDR3 comprises 15 residues. CDR3: CASSMVSRVNQPQHF. The CDR3 DNA sequence: TGTGCCAGCAGTATGGTGTCGCGGGTTAATCAGCCCCAGCATTTT.

The genes are TRBV9 and TRBJ2-3, with 7 bases identical to TRBD2. The germline V gene has CDR1 SGDLS and CDR2 YYNGEE. The CDR3 sequence is 15 residues long. The V gene end was trimmed by 6 bases and the J gene end by 4 bases; junction bases not matched to a gene: 11. The CDR3 DNA is TGTGCCAGCACCAGATCCGCGGGGGTCGCAGATACGCAGTATTTT. It codes for CASTRSAGVADTQYF.

The CDR3 nucleotides are TGTGCCAGCAGCTTACGGGCGGGGAGCCAAGAGACCCAGTACTTC. It codes for CASSLRAGSQETQYF. The V call is TRBV11-2, the J call TRBJ2-5, with D tentatively TRBD2 (6 bases). Deletions cut 2 bases from V and 1 base from J, with 11 bases between. Germline V gives CDR1 SGHAT, CDR2 FQNNGV. This CDR3 comprises 15 residues.

This chain joins TRBV6-1 and TRBJ2-3; 8 positions agree with TRBD2. Germline CDR1 is MNHNS and CDR2 is SASEGT. With 7 bases clipped from V and 2 bases from J, the junction kept 5 bases outside the gene matches. The CDR3 sequence is 14 residues long. DNA for the CDR3: TGTGCCAGCAAGACTAGCGCCAACACAGATACGCAGTATTTT. Translating gives CASKTSANTDTQYF.

This clone has a handful of counts. This rearrangement joins TRBV7-9 to TRBJ2-7; TRBD2 matches 14 bases. The CDR3 spans 15 residues. V lost 5 bases to trimming and J lost 5 bases; unmatched junction nucleotides: 5. Germline V gives CDR1 SEHNR, CDR2 FQNEAQ (reference sequence). The CDR3 region has the DNA TGTGCCAGCAGCCGGACTAGCGGGAGGATCCACGAGCAGTACTTC. It encodes CASSRTSGRIHEQYF.

The chain joins TRBV5-5 to TRBJ2-3, with TRBD2 matching over 7 bases. The CDR3 covers 15 residues. Germline lookup yields CDR1 SGHKS and CDR2 YYEKEE (reference sequence). Trimming cost V 2 bases and J 1 base; bases outside gene matches: 4. The CDR3 loop reads CASSFNSGGTDTQYF. The CDR3 DNA reads TGTGCCAGCAGCTTCAACAGCGGGGGCACAGATACGCAGTATTTT.

J is TRBJ2-7 and V is TRBV6-6, with a weak D call TRBD2 (5 bases). There are 14 residues in the CDR3. CDR1 and CDR2 from the germline V gene are MNHNY and SVGAGI (reference sequence). V lost 2 bases, J lost 1 base, and 9 bases lay in between. As DNA, the CDR3 is TGTGCCAGCAGTTACGGTCGGGAATCCTACGAGCAGTACTTC. It codes for CASSYGRESYEQYF.

This clone was recorded once. V and J are TRBV9 and TRBJ2-5; 9 bases map to TRBD1. The CDR3 runs to 15 residues. From germline, CDR1 is SGDLS and CDR2 YYNGEE. The junction had 7 bases not matched to a gene; V was cut back by 4 bases and J by 3 bases. CDR3 residues: CASSPHRGPEETQYF. The CDR3 DNA is TGTGCCAGCAGCCCTCACAGGGGGCCTGAAGAGACCCAGTACTTC.

V usage is TRBV6-1 and J usage is TRBJ2-7, with D possibly matching TRBD1 (6 bases). Trimming pared 3 bases from V and 4 bases from J, leaving 16 bases between. This CDR3 is built from 15 residues. Germline V CDR1 and CDR2: MNHNS, SASEGT. Here the CDR3 DNA reads TGTGCCAGCAGTGAGTATGGGACAACCAGTTACGAGCAGTACTTC. Translation: CASSEYGTTSYEQYF.

The chain combines TRBV6-5 with TRBJ2-2; possibly TRBD2 for D (6 bases). Trimming shortened V by 7 bases and J by 4 bases, and 10 bases separated the two germline ends. This CDR3 is 13 amino acids long. Germline values: CDR1 MNHEY, CDR2 SVGAGI. CDR3 nucleotide sequence: TGTGCCAGCACCTTAGCGGTCACCGGGGAGCTGTTTTTT. It yields the protein CASTLAVTGELFF.

The chain has TRBV11-2 and TRBJ1-6; 7 bases are shared with TRBD1. Germline V CDR1 and CDR2: SGHAT, FQNNGV. This CDR3 spans 14 amino acids. V was pared by 6 bases and J by 7 bases, with 6 bases of the junction left unmatched. CDR3 region: CASRQTGANSPLHF. In nucleotides, the CDR3 is TGTGCCAGCAGGCAAACAGGGGCCAATTCACCCCTCCACTTT.

The chain joins TRBV7-2 to TRBJ2-5; TRBD2 agrees at 9 bases. V lost 2 bases to trimming and J lost 3 bases; unmatched junction nucleotides: 10. This CDR3 spans 17 amino acids. In germline, CDR1 is SGHTA, CDR2 FQGNSA. CDR3 coding DNA: TGTGCCAGCAGCTTATGGCGGAGGACTAGCGTCGAAGAGACCCAGTACTTC. It codes for CASSLWRRTSVEETQYF.

This sequence joins TRBV19 and TRBJ1-5; D might be TRBD1 (6 bases). The CDR3 consists of 14 residues. CDR1 is LNHDA and CDR2 is SQIVND in the germline V gene (reference sequence). Trimming cost V 1 base and J 7 bases, with 11 bases left between them. CDR3 DNA sequence: TGTGCCAGTAGTATAGGGGGGGGCGGGCAGCCCCAGCATTTT. Its translation: CASSIGGGGQPQHF.

The chain combines TRBV30 with TRBJ1-5; a weak D match, TRBD1 (5 bases). The CDR3 has 12 residues. Germline V gene lookup returns CDR1 GTSNPN and CDR2 SVGIG (reference sequence). Trimming shortened V by 3 bases and J by 5 bases, and 8 bases separated the two germline ends. The CDR3 loop is CAWSRVDQPQHF. The CDR3 DNA sequence: TGTGCCTGGAGCAGGGTCGATCAGCCCCAGCATTTT. Together with reference TRBV30 and TRBJ1-5, the CDR3 gives the full variable domain: SQTIHQWPATLVQPVGSPLSLECTVEGTSNPNLYWYRQAAGRGLQLLFYSVGIGQISSEVPQNLSASRPQDRQFILSSKKLLLSDSGFYLCAWSRVDQPQHFGDGTRLSIL.

The chain uses TRBV4-1 and TRBJ1-2, with D perhaps matching TRBD1 (5 bases). The V gene lost 0 bases and the J gene lost 2 bases, with 10 bases spanning the gap. This CDR3 is built from 15 residues. Germline CDR1 MGHRA, CDR2 YSYEKL. CDR3 sequence reads: CASSQDRGGNYGYTF. CDR3 nucleotide sequence: TGCGCCAGCAGCCAAGATCGGGGGGGGAACTATGGCTACACCTTC.

With regard to this clone: The same CDR3 also results from other DNA sequences found in this sample. This chain uses TRBV19 with TRBJ1-6, with D perhaps TRBD1 (5 bases). The CDR3 has 14 residues. Germline V CDR1 and CDR2: LNHDA, SQIVND (reference sequence). Trimming removed 3 bases from V and 3 bases from J, with 6 bases in between. This CDR3 reads CASSIRGYNSPLHF. The CDR3 nucleotides are TGTGCCAGTAGTATTAGGGGCTATAATTCACCCCTCCACTTT.

This chain connects TRBV7-2 to TRBJ1-4; 7 nucleotides agree with TRBD1. The CDR3 runs 18 residues. After removal of 5 bases from V and 0 bases from J, the junction contained 12 bases not matched to a gene. Looked up from germline, CDR1 is SGHTA and CDR2 is FQGNSA. This chain's CDR3 is CASSLGTDHPATNEKLFF. CDR3 nucleotide sequence: TGTGCCAGCAGCCTCGGGACAGACCACCCTGCAACTAATGAAAAACTGTTTTTT.

This clone was detected a few times. The chain employs TRBV4-2 and TRBJ2-7, with TRBD1 matching 10 bases. Germline V lookup: CDR1 LGHNA, CDR2 YNFKEQ. V trimming: 1 base; J trimming: 2 bases; junction bases outside the gene matches: 2. The CDR3 spans 15 residues. CDR3 loop: CASSQGGQGAYEQYF. CDR3 in DNA: TGTGCCAGCAGCCAAGGAGGACAGGGGGCCTACGAGCAGTACTTC.

The chain recombines TRBV2 with TRBJ2-3; perhaps TRBD1 as D (6 bases). The CDR3 sequence is 14 residues long. The V gene lost 8 bases and the J gene lost 4 bases, with 16 bases spanning the gap. CDR1 and CDR2 (germline): SNHLY, FYNNEI. In DNA, the CDR3 is TGTGCCAGCCGGTTGGGGGCGTTGGCAGATACGCAGTATTTT. It translates to CASRLGALADTQYF.

The chain carries TRBV5-1 and TRBJ2-7; D is undetermined. The germline V gene has CDR1 SGHRS and CDR2 YFSETQ. The ends were cut back, 5 bases at V and 1 base at J, with 10 bases in the middle. The CDR3 totals 13 residues. The DNA of the CDR3 is TGCGCCAGCAGATCCACCCTATCCTACGAGCAGTACTTC. It translates to CASRSTLSYEQYF. The variable domain in full, with the rest retrieved from reference TRBV5-1 and TRBJ2-7, is KAGVTQTPRYLIKTRGQQVTLSCSPISGHRSVSWYQQTPGQGLQFLFEYFSETQRNKGNFPGRFSGRQFSNSRSEMNVSTLELGDSALYLCASRSTLSYEQYFGPGTRLTVT.

The chain has TRBV6-5 and TRBJ2-7; D might be TRBD2 (5 bases). The V end was cut by 0 bases, the J end by 0 bases, with 9 bases between. This CDR3 has 15 residues. CDR1 and CDR2 (germline): MNHEY, SVGAGI. CDR3 sequence reads: CASSYSRGSSYEQYF. The CDR3 DNA reads as TGTGCCAGCAGTTACTCGAGAGGGAGCTCCTACGAGCAGTACTTC.

The rearrangement joins TRBV13 to TRBJ2-1, with D possibly TRBD1 on 5 matching bases. Germline-derived CDR1 and CDR2 are PRHDT and FYEKMQ (reference sequence). V gave up 6 bases and J gave up 5 bases, with 23 bases separating them. There are 17 residues in the CDR3. Written as DNA, the CDR3 is TGTGCCAGCAGAAACGACAGATACCCCGTCCAGGACAATGAGCAGTTCTTC. This encodes CASRNDRYPVQDNEQFF.

The rearrangement joins TRBV7-9 to TRBJ1-1; D unresolved. V lost 6 bases and J 0 bases, leaving 5 bases between the germline ends. The CDR3 consists of 12 residues. Per germline, CDR1 SEHNR and CDR2 FQNEAQ (reference sequence). CDR3 sequence: CASRGVNTEAFF. The CDR3 region has the DNA TGTGCCAGCAGAGGAGTGAACACTGAAGCTTTCTTT.